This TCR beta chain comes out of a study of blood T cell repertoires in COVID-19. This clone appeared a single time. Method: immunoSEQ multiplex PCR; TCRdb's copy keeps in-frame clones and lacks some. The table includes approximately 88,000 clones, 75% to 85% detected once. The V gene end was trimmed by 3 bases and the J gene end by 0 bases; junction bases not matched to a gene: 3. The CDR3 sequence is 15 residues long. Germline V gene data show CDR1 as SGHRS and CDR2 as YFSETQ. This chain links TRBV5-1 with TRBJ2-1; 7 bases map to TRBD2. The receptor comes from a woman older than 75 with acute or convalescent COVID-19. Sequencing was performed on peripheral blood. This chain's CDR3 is CASSSSGSSYNEQFF. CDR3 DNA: TGCGCCAGCAGCTCTAGCGGCAGCTCCTACAATGAGCAGTTCTTC. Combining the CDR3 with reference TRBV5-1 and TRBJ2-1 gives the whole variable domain KAGVTQTPRYLIKTRGQQVTLSCSPISGHRSVSWYQQTPGQGLQFLFEYFSETQRNKGNFPGRFSGRQFSNSRSEMNVSTLELGDSALYLCASSSSGSSYNEQFFGPGTRLTVL.